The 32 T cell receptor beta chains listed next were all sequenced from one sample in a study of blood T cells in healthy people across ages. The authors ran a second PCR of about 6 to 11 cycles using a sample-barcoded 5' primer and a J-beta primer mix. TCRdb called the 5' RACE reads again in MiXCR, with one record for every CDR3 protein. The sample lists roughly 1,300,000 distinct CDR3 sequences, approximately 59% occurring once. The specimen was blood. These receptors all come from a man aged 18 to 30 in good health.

The CDR3 DNA reads TGTGCCAGCAGTCTGACAGGGGGTTCAAATGAGCAGTTCTTC. Translated, it gives CASSLTGGSNEQFF. V is TRBV12-3 or TRBV12-4 and J is TRBJ2-1, with 9 bases lining up with TRBD1. The CDR3 totals 14 residues. V gave up 5 bases and J gave up 7 bases; unmatched junction bases: 6.

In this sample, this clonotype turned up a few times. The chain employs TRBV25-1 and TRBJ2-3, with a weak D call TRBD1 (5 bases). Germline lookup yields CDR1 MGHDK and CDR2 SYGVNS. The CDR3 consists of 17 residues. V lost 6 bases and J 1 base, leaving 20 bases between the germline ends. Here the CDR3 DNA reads TGTGCCAGCAGACCTCCCTTCCCAGGGTCCGGCACAGATACGCAGTATTTT. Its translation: CASRPPFPGSGTDTQYF. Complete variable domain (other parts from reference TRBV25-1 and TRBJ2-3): EADIYQTPRYLVIGTGKKITLECSQTMGHDKMYWYQQDPGMELHLIHYSYGVNSTEKGDLSSESTVSRIRTEHFPLTLESARPSHTSQYLCASRPPFPGSGTDTQYFGPGTRLTVL.

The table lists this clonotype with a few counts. Written as DNA, the CDR3 is TGTGCCACTCACAACCAGGGGGATGAGCAGTTCTTC. It encodes CATHNQGDEQFF. The chain couples TRBV6-1 to TRBJ2-1; TRBD1 aligns across 7 bases. V shed 10 bases, J shed 8 bases, and the junction held 8 bases outside the gene matches. The germline V gene encodes CDR1 MNHNS and CDR2 SASEGT. The CDR3 spans 12 residues.

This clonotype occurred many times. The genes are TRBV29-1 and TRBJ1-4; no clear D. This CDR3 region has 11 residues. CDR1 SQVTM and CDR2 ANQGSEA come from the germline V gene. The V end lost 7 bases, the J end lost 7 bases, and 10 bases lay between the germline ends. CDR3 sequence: CSAEVFEKLFF. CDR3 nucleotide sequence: TGCAGCGCCGAAGTTTTTGAAAAACTGTTTTTT.

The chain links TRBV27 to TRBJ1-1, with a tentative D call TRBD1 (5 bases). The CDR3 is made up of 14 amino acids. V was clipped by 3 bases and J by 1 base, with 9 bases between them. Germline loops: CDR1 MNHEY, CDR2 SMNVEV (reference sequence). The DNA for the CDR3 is TGTGCCAGCAGTTTGATGGGGCAGAACACTGAAGCTTTCTTT. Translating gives CASSLMGQNTEAFF.

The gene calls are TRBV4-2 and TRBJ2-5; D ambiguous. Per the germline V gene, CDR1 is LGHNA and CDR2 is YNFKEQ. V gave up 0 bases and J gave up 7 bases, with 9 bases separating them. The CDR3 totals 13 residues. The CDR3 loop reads CASSQDLRATQYF. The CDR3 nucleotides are TGTGCCAGCAGCCAAGATCTTCGAGCGACCCAGTACTTC.

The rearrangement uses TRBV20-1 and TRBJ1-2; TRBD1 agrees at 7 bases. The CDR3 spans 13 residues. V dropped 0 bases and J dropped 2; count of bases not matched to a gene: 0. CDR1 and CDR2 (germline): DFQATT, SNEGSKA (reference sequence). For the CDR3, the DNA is TGCAGTGCTAGAGAACAGGGGAACTATGGCTACACCTTC. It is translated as CSAREQGNYGYTF.

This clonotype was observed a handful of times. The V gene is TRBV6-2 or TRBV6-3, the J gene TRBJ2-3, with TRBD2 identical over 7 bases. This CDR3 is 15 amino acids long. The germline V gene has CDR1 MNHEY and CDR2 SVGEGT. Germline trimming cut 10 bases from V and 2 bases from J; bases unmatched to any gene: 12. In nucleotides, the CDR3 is TGTGCCACCACCGCGATCACTAGCGACACAGATACGCAGTATTTT. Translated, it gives CATTAITSDTDTQYF.

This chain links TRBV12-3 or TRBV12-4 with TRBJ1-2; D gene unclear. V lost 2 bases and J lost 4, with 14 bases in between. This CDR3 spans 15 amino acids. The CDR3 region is CASSLQPGQSYGYTF. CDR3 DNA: TGTGCCAGCAGTTTACAGCCGGGTCAATCCTATGGCTACACCTTC.

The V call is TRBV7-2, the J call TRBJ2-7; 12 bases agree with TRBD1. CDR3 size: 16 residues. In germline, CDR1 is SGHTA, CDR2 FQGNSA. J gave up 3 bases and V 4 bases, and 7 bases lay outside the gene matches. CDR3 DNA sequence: TGTGCCAGCAGCTCCCGGGGACAGGGGGCTTACTACGAGCAGTACTTC. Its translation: CASSSRGQGAYYEQYF.

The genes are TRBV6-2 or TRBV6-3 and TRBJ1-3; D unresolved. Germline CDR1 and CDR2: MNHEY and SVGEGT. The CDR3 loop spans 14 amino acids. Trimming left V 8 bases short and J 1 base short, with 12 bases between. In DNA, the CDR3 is TGTGCCAGCTCGGAGGGCCGGTCTGGAAACACCATATATTTT. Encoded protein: CASSEGRSGNTIYF.

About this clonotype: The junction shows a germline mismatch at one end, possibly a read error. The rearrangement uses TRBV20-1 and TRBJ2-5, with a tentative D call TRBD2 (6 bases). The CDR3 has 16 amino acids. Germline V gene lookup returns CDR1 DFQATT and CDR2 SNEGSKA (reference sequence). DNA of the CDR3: TGCAGTGCTGGAGATATGGGACTCACCCCGTCTGGTGAGCAGTACTTC. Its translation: CSAGDMGLTPSGEQYF.

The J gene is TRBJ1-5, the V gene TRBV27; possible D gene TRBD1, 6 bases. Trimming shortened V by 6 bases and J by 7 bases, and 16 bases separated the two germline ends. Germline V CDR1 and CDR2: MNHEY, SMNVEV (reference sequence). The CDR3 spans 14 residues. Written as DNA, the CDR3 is TGTGCCAGCAGCTACGGGGGGCCAGGGCAGCCCCAGCATTTT. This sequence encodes CASSYGGPGQPQHF.

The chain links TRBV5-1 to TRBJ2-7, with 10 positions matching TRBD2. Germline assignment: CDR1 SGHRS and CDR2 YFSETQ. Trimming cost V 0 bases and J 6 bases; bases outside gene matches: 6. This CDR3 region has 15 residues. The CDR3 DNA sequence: TGCGCCAGCAGCTTGGAACTAGCGGGATGGTCCGAGCAGTACTTC. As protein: CASSLELAGWSEQYF.

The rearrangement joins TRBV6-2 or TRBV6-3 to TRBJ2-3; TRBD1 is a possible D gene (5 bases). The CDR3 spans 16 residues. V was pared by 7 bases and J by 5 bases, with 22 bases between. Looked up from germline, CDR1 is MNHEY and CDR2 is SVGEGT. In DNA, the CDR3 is TGTGCCAGCACCGAAACCAGGGCGTCCTTCAGAGATACGCAGTATTTT. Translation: CASTETRASFRDTQYF.

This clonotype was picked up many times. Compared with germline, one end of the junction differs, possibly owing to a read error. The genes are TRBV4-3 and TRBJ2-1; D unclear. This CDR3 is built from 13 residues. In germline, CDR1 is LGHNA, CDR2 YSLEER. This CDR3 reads CASSLGTYNEQFF. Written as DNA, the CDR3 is TGTGCCAGCAGCTTAGGGACCTACAATGAGCAGTTCTTC.

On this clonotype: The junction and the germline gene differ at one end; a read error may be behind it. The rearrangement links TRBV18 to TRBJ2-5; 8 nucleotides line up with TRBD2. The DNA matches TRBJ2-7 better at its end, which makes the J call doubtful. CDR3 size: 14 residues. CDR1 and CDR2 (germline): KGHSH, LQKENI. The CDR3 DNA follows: TGTGCCAGCTCACCTAGCGGGGCGTCCTCCGAGCAGTACTTC. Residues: CASSPSGASSEQYF.

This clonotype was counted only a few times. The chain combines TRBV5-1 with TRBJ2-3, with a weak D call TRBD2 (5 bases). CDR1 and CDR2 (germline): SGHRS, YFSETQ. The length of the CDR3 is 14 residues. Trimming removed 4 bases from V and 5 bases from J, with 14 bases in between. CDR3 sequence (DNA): TGCGCCAGCAGCGCGGGCTCAAGTGGAGATACGCAGTATTTT. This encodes CASSAGSSGDTQYF.

CDR3 protein: CASSYERDGYTF. DNA for the CDR3: TGCGCCAGCAGCTATGAAAGGGATGGCTACACCTTC. V is TRBV5-1 and J is TRBJ1-2; D unclear. The CDR3 has 12 residues. CDR1 and CDR2 from the germline V gene are SGHRS and YFSETQ. V was shortened by 3 bases and J by 6 bases, with 9 bases between the two germline ends.

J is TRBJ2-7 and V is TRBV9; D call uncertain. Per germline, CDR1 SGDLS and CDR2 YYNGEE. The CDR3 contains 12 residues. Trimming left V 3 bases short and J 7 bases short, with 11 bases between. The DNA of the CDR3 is TGTGCCAGCAGCGCTGTGTTCGGAGAGCAGTACTTC. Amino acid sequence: CASSAVFGEQYF.

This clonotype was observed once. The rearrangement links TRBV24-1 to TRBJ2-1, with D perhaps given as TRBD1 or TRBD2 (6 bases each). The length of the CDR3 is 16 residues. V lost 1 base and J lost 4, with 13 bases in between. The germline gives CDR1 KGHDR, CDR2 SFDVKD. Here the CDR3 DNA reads TGTGCCACCAGTGATTTCCGGTTAGGGGGGTACAATGAGCAGTTCTTC. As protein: CATSDFRLGGYNEQFF.

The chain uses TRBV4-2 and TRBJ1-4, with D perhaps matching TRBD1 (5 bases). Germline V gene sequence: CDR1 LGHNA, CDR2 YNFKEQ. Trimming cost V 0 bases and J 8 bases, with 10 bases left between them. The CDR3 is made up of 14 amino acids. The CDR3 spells CASSQDTGGEKLFF. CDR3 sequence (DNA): TGTGCCAGCAGCCAAGACACGGGGGGGGAAAAACTGTTTTTT.

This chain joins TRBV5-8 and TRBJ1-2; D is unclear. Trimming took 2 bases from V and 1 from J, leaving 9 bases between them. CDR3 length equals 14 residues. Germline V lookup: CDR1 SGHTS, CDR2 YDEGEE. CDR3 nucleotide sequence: TGTGCCAGCAGCTTCGGTAGCAATAACTATGGCTACACCTTC. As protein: CASSFGSNNYGYTF.

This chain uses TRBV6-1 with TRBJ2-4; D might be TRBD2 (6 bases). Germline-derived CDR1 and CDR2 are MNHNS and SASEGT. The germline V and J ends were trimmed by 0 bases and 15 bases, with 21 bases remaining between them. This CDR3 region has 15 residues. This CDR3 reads CASSEANLGGAPSYF. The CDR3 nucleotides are TGTGCCAGCAGTGAAGCGAACCTAGGAGGGGCCCCGTCGTACTTC.

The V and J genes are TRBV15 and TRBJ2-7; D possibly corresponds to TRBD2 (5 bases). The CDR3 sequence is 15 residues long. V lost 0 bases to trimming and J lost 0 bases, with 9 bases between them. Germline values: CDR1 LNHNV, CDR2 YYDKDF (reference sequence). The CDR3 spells CATSRDPGSSYEQYF. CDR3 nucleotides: TGTGCCACCAGCAGAGACCCGGGGAGCTCCTACGAGCAGTACTTC.

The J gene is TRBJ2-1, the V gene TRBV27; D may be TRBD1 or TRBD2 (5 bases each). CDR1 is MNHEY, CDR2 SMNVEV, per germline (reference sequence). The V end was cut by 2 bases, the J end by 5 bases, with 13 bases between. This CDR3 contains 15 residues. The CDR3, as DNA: TGTGCCAGCAGTTTAACGTCGGGACCGAACAATGAGCAGTTCTTC. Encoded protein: CASSLTSGPNNEQFF.

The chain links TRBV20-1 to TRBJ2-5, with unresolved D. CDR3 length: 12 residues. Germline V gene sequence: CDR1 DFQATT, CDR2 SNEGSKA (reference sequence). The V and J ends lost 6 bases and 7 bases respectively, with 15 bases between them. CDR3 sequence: CSAAAPKGTQYF. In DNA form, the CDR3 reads TGCAGTGCCGCCGCCCCCAAGGGGACCCAGTACTTC.

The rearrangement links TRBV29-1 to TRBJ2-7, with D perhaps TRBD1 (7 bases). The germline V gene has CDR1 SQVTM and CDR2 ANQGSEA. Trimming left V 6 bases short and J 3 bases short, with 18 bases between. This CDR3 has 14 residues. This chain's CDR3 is CSVETEGANYEQYF. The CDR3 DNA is TGCAGCGTAGAGACGGAGGGGGCAAACTACGAGCAGTACTTC.

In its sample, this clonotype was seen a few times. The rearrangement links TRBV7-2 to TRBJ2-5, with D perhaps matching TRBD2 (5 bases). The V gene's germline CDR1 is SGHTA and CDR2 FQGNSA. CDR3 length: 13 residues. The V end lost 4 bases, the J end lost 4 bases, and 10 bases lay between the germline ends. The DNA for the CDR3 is TGTGCCAGCAGCTCCGATGAGGGAGAGACCCAGTACTTC. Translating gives CASSSDEGETQYF.

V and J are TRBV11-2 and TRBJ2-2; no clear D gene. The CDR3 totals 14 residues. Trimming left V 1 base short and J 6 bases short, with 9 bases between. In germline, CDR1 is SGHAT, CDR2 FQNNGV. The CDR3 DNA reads TGTGCCAGCAGCTTAGGGGCAGTCGCCGGGGAGCTGTTTTTT. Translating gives CASSLGAVAGELFF.

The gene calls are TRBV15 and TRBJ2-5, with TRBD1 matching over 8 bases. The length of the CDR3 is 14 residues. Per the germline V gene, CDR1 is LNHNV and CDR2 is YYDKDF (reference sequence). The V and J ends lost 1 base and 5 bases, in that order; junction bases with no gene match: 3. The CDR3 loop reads CATSRATGVETQYF. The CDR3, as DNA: TGTGCCACCAGCAGAGCGACAGGGGTGGAGACCCAGTACTTC.

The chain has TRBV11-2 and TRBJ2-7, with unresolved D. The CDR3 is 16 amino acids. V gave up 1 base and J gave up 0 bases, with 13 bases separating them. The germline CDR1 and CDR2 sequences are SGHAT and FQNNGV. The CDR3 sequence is CASSLAVGSSSYEQYF. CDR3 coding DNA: TGTGCCAGCAGCTTAGCAGTCGGCAGTTCCTCCTACGAGCAGTACTTC. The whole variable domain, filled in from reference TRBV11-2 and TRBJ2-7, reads EAGVAQSPRYKIIEKRQSVAFWCNPISGHATLYWYQQILGQGPKLLIQFQNNGVVDDSQLPKDRFSAERLKGVDSTLKIQPAKLEDSAVYLCASSLAVGSSSYEQYFGPGTRLTVT.